The clone carrying this T cell receptor beta chain appeared many times. The antigen is unknown. Compared with germline, one end of the junction differs, possibly owing to a read error. This CDR3 comprises 15 residues. CDR1 is ENHRY and CDR2 is SYGVKD in the germline V gene. Patients included in sequencing had previously demonstrated CD8+CD57+ cell expansion by flow cytometry. Each of the patients presented with severe acquired aplastic anemia. No therapy was given to patients before blood sampling. The data derive from a study of CD8+CD57+ T cells in acquired aplastic anemia. Profiling of TCR beta VDJ combinations and CDR3 sequences used genomic DNA as template. Using its own MiXCR run on the reads, TCRdb lists one record per CDR3 protein. The profile shows 120,000 or so distinct CDR3 sequences, almost 40% of them singletons. Study-level points and caveats: In common between the patients and the controls were twenty-nine CD8+ CDR3 sequences. Controls did not differ significantly from patients in CD8+ Simpson's diversity.

Sequencing input: sorted CD4+, CD8+, or CD8+CD57+ T cells (not recorded which) from PBMCs. The sequence was collected from a human donor with aplastic anemia. V and J are TRBV10-3 and TRBJ2-1, with TRBD2 identical over 9 bases. The CDR3 here is CAICDSGGVVNEQFF. In DNA, the CDR3 is TGTGCCATCTGTGATAGCGGGGGTGTAGTCAATGAGCAGTTCTTC.